The 2 T cell receptor beta chains below all came from one sample that was sequenced in a study of graft-versus-host responses after intestinal transplantation. Lymphocytes from graft epithelium and lamina propria were isolated. The protocol was immunoSEQ multiplex PCR, while the TCRdb copy is restricted to in-frame clones and leaves out a portion. This sample has approximately 15,000 clones; around three quarters occur once, and the top ten carry around a sixth. The specimen comprised ileum tissue, sampled about 15 weeks after intestinal transplant. The receptors here all came from a human patient who received an intestinal transplant, so some T cells may come from the graft donor.

The V gene is TRBV5-1, the J gene TRBJ2-7; TRBD2 matches at 10 bases. V shed 1 base and J 0 bases; nucleotides not matched to a gene: 7. Germline values: CDR1 SGHRS, CDR2 YFSETQ. The CDR3 runs 17 residues. The CDR3 region has the DNA TGCGCCAGCAGCTTGCGAACTAGCGGGATTTTCTCCTACGAGCAGTACTTC. It yields the protein CASSLRTSGIFSYEQYF. Based on the CDR3 plus reference TRBV5-1 and TRBJ2-7, the full variable domain is KAGVTQTPRYLIKTRGQQVTLSCSPISGHRSVSWYQQTPGQGLQFLFEYFSETQRNKGNFPGRFSGRQFSNSRSEMNVSTLELGDSALYLCASSLRTSGIFSYEQYFGPGTRLTVT.

This clone was seen a few times. V usage is TRBV7-6 and J usage is TRBJ2-7; D remains ambiguous. The CDR3 is made up of 13 amino acids. With 4 bases removed from V and 4 bases from J, the gap between germline ends came to 11 bases. Germline V gene lookup returns CDR1 SGHVS and CDR2 FNYEAQ. CDR3 residues: CASSSDPIYEQYF. The CDR3 bases are TGTGCCAGCAGCTCCGACCCAATATACGAGCAGTACTTC.